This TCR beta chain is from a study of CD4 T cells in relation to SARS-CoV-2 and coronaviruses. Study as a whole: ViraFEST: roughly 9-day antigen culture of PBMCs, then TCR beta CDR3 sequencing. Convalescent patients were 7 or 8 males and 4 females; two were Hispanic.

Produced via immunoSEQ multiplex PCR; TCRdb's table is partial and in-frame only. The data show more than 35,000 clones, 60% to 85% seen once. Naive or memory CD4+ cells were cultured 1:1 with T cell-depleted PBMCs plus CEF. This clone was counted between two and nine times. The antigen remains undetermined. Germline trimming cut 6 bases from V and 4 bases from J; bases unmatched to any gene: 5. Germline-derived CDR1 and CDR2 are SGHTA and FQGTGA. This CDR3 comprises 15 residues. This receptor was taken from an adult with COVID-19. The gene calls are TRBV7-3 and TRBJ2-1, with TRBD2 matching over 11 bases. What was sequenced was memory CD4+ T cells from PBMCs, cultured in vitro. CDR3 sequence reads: CASSLGLAGYNEQFF. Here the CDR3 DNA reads TGTGCCAGCAGTCTCGGACTAGCGGGTTACAATGAGCAGTTCTTC.